This entry describes one T cell receptor beta chain. The authors amplified TCR beta CDR3 regions from RNA transcripts. An initial RT-PCR round employing HTBI primers preceded a second-round multiplex PCR. TCRdb fed the multiplex PCR reads into MiXCR, producing one record per CDR3 protein. The sample lists about 500,000 distinct CDR3 sequences, 35% to 40% occurring once. Germline trimming cut 3 bases from V and 2 bases from J; bases unmatched to any gene: 13. This CDR3 contains 18 residues. Germline V gives CDR1 LNHNV, CDR2 YYDKDF (reference sequence). The data derive from a study of Graves' ophthalmopathy and Graves' hyperthyroidism. Patients were diagnosed from clinical symptoms, serum thyroxine, TRAb, thyroid ultrasound and orbital computed tomography.

The receptor was isolated from an adult man with Graves' hyperthyroidism. This chain uses TRBV15 with TRBJ2-5; 9 bases align to TRBD2. Sequenced material: peripheral blood or thyroid tissue (not recorded which). The CDR3 region is CATSSFAGGRRVQETQYF. The CDR3 region has the DNA TGTGCCACCAGCAGTTTCGCGGGGGGGAGACGAGTTCAAGAGACCCAGTACTTC.